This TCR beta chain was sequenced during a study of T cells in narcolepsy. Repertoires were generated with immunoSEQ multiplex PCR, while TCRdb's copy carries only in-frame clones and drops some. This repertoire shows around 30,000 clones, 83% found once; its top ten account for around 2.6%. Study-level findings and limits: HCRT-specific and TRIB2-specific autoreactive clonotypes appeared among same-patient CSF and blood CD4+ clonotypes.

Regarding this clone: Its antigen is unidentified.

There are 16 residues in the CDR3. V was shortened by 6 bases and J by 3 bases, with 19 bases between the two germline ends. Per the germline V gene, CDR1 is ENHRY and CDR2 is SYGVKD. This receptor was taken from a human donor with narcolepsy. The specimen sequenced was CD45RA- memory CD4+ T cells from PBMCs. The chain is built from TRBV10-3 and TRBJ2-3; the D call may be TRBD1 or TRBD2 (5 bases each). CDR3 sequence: CAISPGQLESTDTQYF. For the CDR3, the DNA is TGTGCCATCAGCCCCGGACAACTAGAGAGTACAGATACGCAGTATTTT.